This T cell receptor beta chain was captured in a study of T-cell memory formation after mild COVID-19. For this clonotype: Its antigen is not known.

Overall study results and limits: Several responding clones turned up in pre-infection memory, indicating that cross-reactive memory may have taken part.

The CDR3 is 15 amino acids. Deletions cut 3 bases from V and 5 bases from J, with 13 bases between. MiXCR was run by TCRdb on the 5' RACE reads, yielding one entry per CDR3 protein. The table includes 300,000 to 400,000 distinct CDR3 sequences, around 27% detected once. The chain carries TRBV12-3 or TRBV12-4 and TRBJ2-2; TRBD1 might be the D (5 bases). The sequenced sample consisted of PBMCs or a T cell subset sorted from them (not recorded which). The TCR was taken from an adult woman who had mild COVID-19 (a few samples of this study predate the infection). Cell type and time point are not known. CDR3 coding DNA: TGTGCCAGCAGTTTGGGATGGGGCTGGACCGGGGAGCTGTTTTTT. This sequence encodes CASSLGWGWTGELFF.